This T cell receptor beta chain was profiled in a study of beta chain features in type 1 diabetes. Study results and caveats: Type 1 diabetes patients had TCRB CDR3s that were shorter (moderately but significantly so) in all four CD4+ subsets. Within patients, naive, central memory and Treg TCRB repertoires seemed more similar than within healthy donors.

Ten or more counts support this clone. Its target is unknown. The authors reverse transcribed all of the isolated RNA, so sequencing captured expressed TCRB transcripts. TCRdb's copy holds only in-frame clones and misses some; the assay was immunoSEQ multiplex PCR. Among roughly 350,000 clones, 8.5% to 10% were seen once, and the ten largest hold about 0.63%. One heparinised draw, averaging around 120 mL, was taken per donor. Sorted populations were all over 98% pure. Sequencing used central memory CD4+ T cells from blood. This TCR was sampled from a man aged 25 to 40 with type 1 diabetes.

The CDR3 loop reads CSVTEGAYNTEAFF. In DNA, the CDR3 is TGCAGCGTTACTGAGGGGGCTTATAACACTGAAGCTTTCTTT. This rearrangement joins TRBV29-1 to TRBJ1-1; 7 positions agree with TRBD1. In germline, CDR1 is SQVTM, CDR2 ANQGSEA. The CDR3 extends over 14 amino acids. Trimming took 5 bases from V and 2 from J; bases not matched to a gene: 8.